This T cell receptor beta chain was obtained from a study of blood T cell repertoires in COVID-19. For the study at large: Collection of acute and convalescent COVID-19 samples took place in the United States, Italy and Spain. PBMCs, B-cell-depleted T cells, or T cells provided the cDNA or gDNA that made up the material.

There are 18 residues in the CDR3. Original processing methods: By means of reference gene primer amplification, nucleated cell counts were estimated. Sequencing was performed with immunoSEQ multiplex PCR; in TCRdb, only in-frame clones are kept and a portion is missing. That table supplies the V and J calls and clone size; D and trimming were determined from the DNA. This table holds approximately 290,000 clones, 87% found once. This chain connects TRBV21-1 to TRBJ1-6. TRBV21-1 is noted as a pseudogene. Sequences were obtained from peripheral blood. The sequence came from a man aged 18 to 35 with active or convalescent COVID-19. The CDR3 spells CASSNLKNRESYNSPLHF. The CDR3 DNA reads as TGTGCCAGCAGCAATTTAAAAAATAGGGAGTCCTATAATTCACCCCTCCACTTT.